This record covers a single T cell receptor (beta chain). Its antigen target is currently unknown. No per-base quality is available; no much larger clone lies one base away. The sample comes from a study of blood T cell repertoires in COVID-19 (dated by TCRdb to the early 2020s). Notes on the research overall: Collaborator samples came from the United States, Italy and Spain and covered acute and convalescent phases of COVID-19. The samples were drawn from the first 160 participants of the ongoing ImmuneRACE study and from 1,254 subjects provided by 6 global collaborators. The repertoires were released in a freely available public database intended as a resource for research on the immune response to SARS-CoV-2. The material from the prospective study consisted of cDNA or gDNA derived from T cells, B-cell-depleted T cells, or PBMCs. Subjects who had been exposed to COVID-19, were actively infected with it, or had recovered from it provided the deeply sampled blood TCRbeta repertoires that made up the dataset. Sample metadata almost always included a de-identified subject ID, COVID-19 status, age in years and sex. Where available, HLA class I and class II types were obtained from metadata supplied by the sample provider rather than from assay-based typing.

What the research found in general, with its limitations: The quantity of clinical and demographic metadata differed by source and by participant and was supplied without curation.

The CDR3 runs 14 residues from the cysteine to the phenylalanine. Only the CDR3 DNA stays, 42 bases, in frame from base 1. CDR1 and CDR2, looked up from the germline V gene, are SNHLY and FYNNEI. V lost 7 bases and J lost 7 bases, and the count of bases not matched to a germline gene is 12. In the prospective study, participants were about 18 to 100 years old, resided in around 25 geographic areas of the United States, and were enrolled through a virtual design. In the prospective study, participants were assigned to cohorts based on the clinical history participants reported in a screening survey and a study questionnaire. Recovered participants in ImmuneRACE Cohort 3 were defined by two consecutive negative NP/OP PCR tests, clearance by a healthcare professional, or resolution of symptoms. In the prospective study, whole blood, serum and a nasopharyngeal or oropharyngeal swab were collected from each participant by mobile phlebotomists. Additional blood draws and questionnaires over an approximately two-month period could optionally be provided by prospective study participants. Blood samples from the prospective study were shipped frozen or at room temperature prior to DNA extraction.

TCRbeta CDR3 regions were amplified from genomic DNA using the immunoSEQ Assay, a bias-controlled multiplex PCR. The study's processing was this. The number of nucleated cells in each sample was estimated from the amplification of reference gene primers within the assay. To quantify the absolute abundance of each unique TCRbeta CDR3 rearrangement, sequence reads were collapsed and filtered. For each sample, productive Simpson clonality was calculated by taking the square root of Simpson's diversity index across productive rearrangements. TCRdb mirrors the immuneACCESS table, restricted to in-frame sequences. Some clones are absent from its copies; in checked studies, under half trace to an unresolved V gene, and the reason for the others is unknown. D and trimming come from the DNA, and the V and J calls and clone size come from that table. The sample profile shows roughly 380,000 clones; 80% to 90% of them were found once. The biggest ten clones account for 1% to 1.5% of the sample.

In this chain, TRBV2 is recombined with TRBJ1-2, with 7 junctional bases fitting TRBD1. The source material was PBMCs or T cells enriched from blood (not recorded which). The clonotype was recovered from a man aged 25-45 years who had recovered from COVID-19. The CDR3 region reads CASILQGGIAGYTF. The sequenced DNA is TGTGCCAGCATCCTACAAGGGGGCATCGCTGGCTACACCTTC.